A single sample gave rise to the 21 T cell receptor beta chains below, sequenced in a study of spatial heterogeneity in lung cancer. TCRdb itself ran the 5' RACE reads through MiXCR, one entry per CDR3 protein. The data contain about 52,000 distinct CDR3 sequences, roughly 7% of them singletons. Stated time point: sample taken at primary tumor resection. Whole RNA came from tumor, nontumor lung or frozen PBMC and was sequenced without being sorted. The specimen was PBMCs, collected at surgery. These receptors all come from a female donor with early-stage non-small cell lung cancer.

At least ten counts were recorded for this clonotype. The chain is built from TRBV20-1 and TRBJ2-5; D gene uncertain. Germline-derived CDR1 and CDR2 are DFQATT and SNEGSKA (reference sequence). The V end lost 3 bases, the J end lost 5 bases, and 7 bases lay between the germline ends. The CDR3 has 11 amino acids. CDR3 sequence: CSARGSETQYF. For the CDR3, the DNA is TGCAGTGCTAGGGGCAGCGAGACCCAGTACTTC.

This clonotype has ten or more counts. This rearrangement joins TRBV6-6 to TRBJ2-1; TRBD2 matches at 10 bases. The CDR3 consists of 16 residues. Trimming removed 1 base from V and 6 bases from J; junction bases left unmatched: 6. Per the germline V gene, CDR1 is MNHNY and CDR2 is SVGAGI (reference sequence). The chain's CDR3 is CASSYWASGGLNEQFF. Here the CDR3 DNA reads TGTGCCAGCAGTTACTGGGCTAGCGGGGGTCTCAATGAGCAGTTCTTC.

This clonotype has a count of ten or more. The J gene is TRBJ2-3, the V gene TRBV6-4, with TRBD2 identical over 11 bases. The V segment lost 5 bases and the J segment 6 bases; nucleotides outside the gene matches: 7. The CDR3 is made up of 15 amino acids. The germline gives CDR1 MRHNA, CDR2 SNTAGT. CDR3 region: CASSPLAGGSDTQYF. In DNA, the CDR3 is TGTGCCAGCAGTCCCCTAGCGGGGGGAAGTGATACGCAGTATTTT.

At least ten counts were recorded for this clonotype. The V gene is TRBV29-1, the J gene TRBJ1-6; the D is unclear. This CDR3 has 13 residues. V was trimmed by 5 bases and J by 6 bases, leaving 11 bases between them. CDR1 is SQVTM and CDR2 is ANQGSEA in the germline V gene. The CDR3 DNA is TGCAGCGTTCGGGCAGGCCTTAATTCACCCCTCCACTTT. It specifies CSVRAGLNSPLHF.

This chain uses TRBV5-1 with TRBJ2-7; D is undetermined. The germline V gene has CDR1 SGHRS and CDR2 YFSETQ. This CDR3 contains 15 residues. The V and J ends lost 0 bases and 0 bases respectively, with 10 bases between them. DNA of the CDR3: TGCGCCAGCAGCTTGGAGTGGGCTAGCTCCTACGAGCAGTACTTC. Protein product: CASSLEWASSYEQYF.

This clonotype came up many times. V and J are TRBV28 and TRBJ1-1; D ambiguous. This CDR3 comprises 15 residues. From germline, CDR1 is MDHEN and CDR2 SYDVKM. Between the trimmed V and J ends, which lost 6 bases and 4 bases, there was a span of 18 bases. For the CDR3, the DNA is TGTGCCAGCAGCCTCGGGCCCCTCGTAAGCACTGAAGCTTTCTTT. Protein sequence: CASSLGPLVSTEAFF.

Many counts were recorded for this clonotype. This chain links TRBV12-3 or TRBV12-4 with TRBJ2-3, with a possible D match to TRBD1 (5 bases). The CDR3 is 14 residues long. Trimming took off 6 bases at V and 0 bases at J, with 10 bases between the two ends. CDR3 DNA: TGTGCCAGCAGCCTAGGGGCTAGCACAGATACGCAGTATTTT. Translation gives CASSLGASTDTQYF.

This clonotype occurred a few times. The V gene is TRBV3-1, the J gene TRBJ2-7; D call uncertain. The ends were cut back, 3 bases at V and 7 bases at J, with 10 bases in the middle. The V gene's germline CDR1 is LGHDT and CDR2 YNNKEL (reference sequence). The CDR3 extends over 12 amino acids. The CDR3 is CASSQTTEEQYF. CDR3 bases: TGTGCCAGCAGCCAGACGACGGAAGAGCAGTACTTC.

This clonotype appeared many times. The chain is built from TRBV20-1 and TRBJ1-6, with unresolved D. Trimming pared 6 bases from V and 9 bases from J, leaving 12 bases between. The CDR3 consists of 12 residues. Per germline, CDR1 DFQATT and CDR2 SNEGSKA (reference sequence). The CDR3 region has the DNA TGCAGTGCCACATCTAATGTTTCACCCCTCCACTTT. Residues: CSATSNVSPLHF.

At least ten counts were recorded for this clonotype. The chain uses TRBV24-1 and TRBJ2-3; no clear D gene. Trimming pared 1 base from V and 15 bases from J, leaving 10 bases between. The germline V gene encodes CDR1 KGHDR and CDR2 SFDVKD. The CDR3 loop spans 11 amino acids. The CDR3, as DNA: TGTGCCACCAGTGATTTAACGGAAACCTATTTT. Translation gives CATSDLTETYF.

The rearrangement links TRBV5-1 to TRBJ1-5; D is unclear. CDR1 is SGHRS, CDR2 YFSETQ, per germline. With 6 bases removed from V and 2 bases from J, the gap between germline ends came to 15 bases. The CDR3 totals 15 residues. The CDR3 sequence is CASTGTVNRNQPQHF. The CDR3 region has the DNA TGCGCCAGCACGGGTACAGTGAATCGCAATCAGCCCCAGCATTTT.

In this sample, this clonotype turned up many times. V and J are TRBV7-2 and TRBJ1-2; TRBD1 agrees at 8 bases. The CDR3 contains 15 residues. Germline lookup yields CDR1 SGHTA and CDR2 FQGNSA. Trimming took 4 bases from V and 9 from J; bases not matched to a gene: 13. CDR3 sequence: CASSSDGGRGLSYTF. The DNA of the CDR3 is TGTGCCAGCAGCTCCGACGGAGGCAGGGGGCTTAGCTACACCTTC.

This clonotype was seen at least ten times. This sequence joins TRBV3-1 and TRBJ2-5, with 8 bases fitting TRBD2. The CDR3 has 18 amino acids. From germline, CDR1 is LGHDT and CDR2 YNNKEL (reference sequence). The V segment lost 4 bases and the J segment 7 bases; nucleotides outside the gene matches: 20. The CDR3 is CASSRRERSGDYGGTQYF. CDR3 DNA sequence: TGTGCCAGCAGCCGAAGGGAGCGTAGCGGGGACTACGGGGGGACCCAGTACTTC.

This chain uses TRBV7-2 with TRBJ2-3; D uncertain. Germline loops: CDR1 SGHTA, CDR2 FQGNSA. The CDR3 extends over 14 amino acids. Trimming removed 1 base from V and 6 bases from J, with 11 bases in between. CDR3 sequence: CASSLVGQVDTQYF. The CDR3 DNA reads TGTGCCAGCAGCTTAGTTGGGCAGGTTGATACGCAGTATTTT.

This clonotype was seen at least ten times. The rearrangement joins TRBV28 to TRBJ1-5; D ambiguous. V lost 5 bases to trimming and J lost 9 bases, with 11 bases between them. CDR1 and CDR2 from the germline V gene are MDHEN and SYDVKM. The CDR3 extends over 12 amino acids. CDR3 DNA sequence: TGTGCCAGCAGTATAACCCACTCGCCCCAGCATTTT. It translates to CASSITHSPQHF. The whole variable domain, remainder taken from reference TRBV28 and TRBJ1-5, is DVKVTQSSRYLVKRTGEKVFLECVQDMDHENMFWYRQDPGLGLRLIYFSYDVKMKEKGDIPEGYSVSREKKERFSLILESASTNQTSMYLCASSITHSPQHFGDGTRLSIL.

This clonotype was observed many times. The V gene is TRBV30, the J gene TRBJ1-6; no clear D gene. V was clipped by 3 bases and J by 7 bases, with 4 bases between them. Germline V CDR1 and CDR2: GTSNPN, SVGIG (reference sequence). This CDR3 region has 11 residues. Here the CDR3 reads CAWRENSPLHF. In nucleotides, the CDR3 is TGTGCCTGGAGGGAGAATTCACCCCTCCACTTT.

The table lists this clonotype with many counts. The chain recombines TRBV28 with TRBJ1-2; weak D call: TRBD1 (5 bases). CDR3 length: 14 amino acids. V was clipped by 2 bases and J by 0 bases, with 7 bases between them. CDR1 is MDHEN and CDR2 is SYDVKM in the germline V gene. The CDR3 DNA sequence: TGTGCCAGCAGTTTAGTGACAGCTAACTATGGCTACACCTTC. Its translation: CASSLVTANYGYTF.

This clonotype was found many times. CDR3 sequence reads: CASSKRQTGSGNEQFF. The CDR3 region has the DNA TGTGCCAGCAGCAAACGACAGACGGGGTCGGGGAATGAGCAGTTCTTC. The chain couples TRBV11-2 to TRBJ2-1; D could derive from TRBD1 or TRBD2 (5 bases each). Germline CDR1 reads SGHAT; CDR2 reads FQNNGV. The CDR3 totals 16 residues. Trimming left V 5 bases short and J 7 bases short, with 21 bases between.

The chain uses TRBV3-1 and TRBJ2-1; D remains unclear. V was shortened by 4 bases and J by 6 bases, with 10 bases between the two germline ends. The CDR3 covers 13 residues. The germline gives CDR1 LGHDT, CDR2 YNNKEL (reference sequence). CDR3 residues: CASSPTVSNEQFF. The CDR3 coding sequence is TGTGCCAGCAGCCCTACCGTCTCCAATGAGCAGTTCTTC.

The table lists this clonotype with many counts. This chain joins TRBV4-3 and TRBJ2-5, with D perhaps TRBD1 or TRBD2 (5 bases each). Germline V CDR1 and CDR2: LGHNA, YSLEER. This CDR3 is built from 16 residues. V was cut by 0 bases and J by 5 bases, with 16 bases left in between. The CDR3 region has the DNA TGCGCCAGCAGCCAAGATGGGACCCAATTGGGTGAGACCCAGTACTTC. This sequence encodes CASSQDGTQLGETQYF.

This clonotype was counted at least ten times. V and J are TRBV2 and TRBJ2-2; D is ambiguous. Per germline, CDR1 SNHLY and CDR2 FYNNEI. Trimming took off 6 bases at V and 3 bases at J, with 11 bases between the two ends. This CDR3 is 14 amino acids long. The CDR3 region has the DNA TGTGCCAGCAGGGCGGACCGATACACCGGGGAGCTGTTTTTT. As protein: CASRADRYTGELFF.